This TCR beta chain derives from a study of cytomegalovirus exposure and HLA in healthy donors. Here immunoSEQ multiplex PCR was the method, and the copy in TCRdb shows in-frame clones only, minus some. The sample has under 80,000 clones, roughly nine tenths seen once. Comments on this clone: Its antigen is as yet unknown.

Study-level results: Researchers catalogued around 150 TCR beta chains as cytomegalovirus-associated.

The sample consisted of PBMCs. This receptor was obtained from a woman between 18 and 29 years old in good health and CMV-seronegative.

The CDR3 nucleotides are TGTGCCTCCGACAGAGATAATTCACCCCTCCACTTT. It encodes CASDRDNSPLHF. The chain joins TRBV30 to TRBJ1-6; possibly TRBD1 for D (5 bases). Trimming removed 7 bases from V and 5 bases from J, with 9 bases in between. Germline V lookup: CDR1 GTSNPN, CDR2 SVGIG (reference sequence). The CDR3 runs to 12 residues.